This T cell receptor beta chain is from a study of blood T cell repertoires in COVID-19 (TCRdb year 2020). For context, the study as a whole: Samples covering the acute and convalescent phases of COVID-19 were provided by collaborators in the United States, Italy and Spain. Subjects who had been exposed to COVID-19, were actively infected with it, or had recovered from it provided the deeply sampled blood TCRbeta repertoires that made up the dataset. The material from the prospective study consisted of cDNA or gDNA derived from T cells, B-cell-depleted T cells, or PBMCs. Sample metadata almost always included a de-identified subject ID, COVID-19 status, age in years and sex. Where HLA class I and class II types were available, the types were taken from metadata supplied by the sample provider, not from assay-based typing. The samples were drawn from the first 160 participants of the ongoing ImmuneRACE study and from 950 to 1,500 subjects provided by 6 global collaborators. The repertoires were released in a freely available public database intended as a resource for research on the immune response to SARS-CoV-2.

Each collaborating institution followed its own protocols to collect whole blood in K2EDTA tubes. For TCRbeta analysis, collaborators shipped samples as frozen whole blood, isolated PBMCs, or DNA extracted from either of those sample types. The immunoSEQ Assay, a bias-controlled multiplex PCR, was used to amplify TCRbeta CDR3 regions from genomic DNA. The paper's data handling went like this. The number of nucleated cells in each sample was estimated from the amplification of reference gene primers within the assay. To quantify the absolute abundance of each unique TCRbeta CDR3 rearrangement, sequence reads were collapsed and filtered. For each sample, productive Simpson clonality was calculated by taking the square root of Simpson's diversity index across productive rearrangements. TCRdb obtained this table from immuneACCESS and retained in-frame rearrangements with V and J assigned. These tables miss some clones; where compared with another copy, unresolved V genes account for less than half of the shortfall, and the remainder is unexplained. V, J and clone size derive from that table, while D and trimming were established from the DNA sequence. The sample table lists fewer than 300,000 clones, about 85% of them with a count of one. The top ten hold 10% to 15% of the sample.

For this clone: Which antigen it targets is not known. Qualities for individual bases were not recorded, and no much larger clone is one base off. The same CDR3 can be traced to other DNA sequences in this sample.

Broader findings and caveats from the paper: Clinical and demographic metadata were provided uncurated, with the amount varying by source and participant.

The CDR3 runs 14 residues from the cysteine to the phenylalanine. Kept here is only the CDR3 DNA, which spans 42 bases and is read in frame from base 1. Sequences KGHSH (CDR1) and LQKENI (CDR2) are obtained from the germline V gene. Between the V and J ends, shortened by 0 bases and 4 bases respectively, the junction contains 9 bases. The sample consisted of peripheral blood. The clonotype comes from a human donor in a cohort sampled during active COVID-19. The chain links TRBV18 with TRBJ2-5; the best D guess is TRBD1, with 6 bases matching. The nucleotides are TGTGCCAGCTCACCACCAACAGGGCGAGAGACCCAGTACTTC. This encodes CASSPPTGRETQYF.